The clone carrying this T cell receptor (beta chain) showed up many times. The CDR3 extends 3 residues past the end of the read, so its final part is completed from the germline J gene. Germline assignment: CDR1 SGHKS and CDR2 YYEKEE (reference sequence). This CDR3 contains 15 residues. V gave up 3 bases and J gave up 6 bases; unmatched junction bases: 9. These data belong to a study of T cell clonality in common variable immunodeficiency. The method was immunoSEQ multiplex PCR; TCRdb's version includes in-frame clones alone and lacks a portion of them. The data show roughly 79,000 clones, with none appearing a single time.

Input material: peripheral blood mononuclear cells. The sequence was collected from a person aged 18 to 75 in good health. The gene calls are TRBV5-5 and TRBJ1-1; 9 nucleotides line up with TRBD1. The CDR3 DNA, read in part, is TGTGCCAGCAGCTCCCGGGAAACAGGGGGCCCTGAA. Protein sequence: CASSSRETGGPE. The whole CDR3 sequence reads CASSSRETGGPEAFF.